This T cell receptor beta chain came from a study of cytomegalovirus exposure and HLA in healthy donors. Study observations and caveats: In vitro testing confirmed a few CMV-associated chains as specific for CMV antigens. Reportedly, diagnosis of cytomegalovirus status by the classifier showed high specificity and sensitivity.

V lost 0 bases, J lost 3 bases, and 3 bases stayed unmatched. CDR3 length equals 15 residues. Germline V lookup: CDR1 MNHEY, CDR2 SVGAGI. On this clone: Its antigen is not known.

The validation cohort, a group of over a hundred subjects, included the donors and was separate from the roughly 670-subject first cohort. Only in-frame clones appear in the TCRdb table, and some are missing; sequencing was by immunoSEQ multiplex PCR. This sample has some 98,000 clones, with roughly 84% found just once. The genes are TRBV6-5 and TRBJ2-3; TRBD2 matches at 7 bases. The source material was PBMCs. This receptor was obtained from a man between 18 and 35 years old in good health and CMV-seropositive. This CDR3 is CASSYSGGLTDTQYF. CDR3 in DNA: TGTGCCAGCAGTTACTCGGGAGGGCTTACAGATACGCAGTATTTT.